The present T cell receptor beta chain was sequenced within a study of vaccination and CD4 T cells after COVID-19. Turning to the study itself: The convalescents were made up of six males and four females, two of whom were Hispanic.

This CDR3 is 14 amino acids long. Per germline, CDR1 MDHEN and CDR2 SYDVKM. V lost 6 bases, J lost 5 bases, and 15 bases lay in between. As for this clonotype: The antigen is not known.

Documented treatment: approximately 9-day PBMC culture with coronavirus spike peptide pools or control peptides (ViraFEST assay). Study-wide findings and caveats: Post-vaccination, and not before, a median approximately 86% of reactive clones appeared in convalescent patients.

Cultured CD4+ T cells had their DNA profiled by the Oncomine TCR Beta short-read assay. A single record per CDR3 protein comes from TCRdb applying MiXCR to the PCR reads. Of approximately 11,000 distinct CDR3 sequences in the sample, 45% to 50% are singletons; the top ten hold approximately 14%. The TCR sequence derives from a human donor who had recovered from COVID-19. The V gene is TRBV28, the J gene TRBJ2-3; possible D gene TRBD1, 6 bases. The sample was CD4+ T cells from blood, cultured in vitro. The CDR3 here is CASSRRTEGDTQYF. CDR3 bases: TGTGCCAGCAGCCGCCGGACAGAGGGAGATACGCAGTATTTT.